This T cell receptor (beta chain) was retrieved from a study of shared clonotypes between healthy human individuals. This clone has only a few counts. This same CDR3 is encoded by further DNA sequences in the sample. Under the authors' procedure: In the immunoSEQ data, sequences were junction-only and lacked quality scores, so filtering differed. Assay: immunoSEQ multiplex PCR; the TCRdb copy retains only in-frame clones and omits some. The V and J calls and clone size are taken from that table; D and trimming were inferred from the DNA. Counted here are about 2,500,000 clones, 90% to 95% occurring once; the ten biggest clones make up roughly 0.13%. Germline loops: CDR1 MNHNS, CDR2 SASEGT. V dropped 4 bases and J dropped 0 bases, with 3 bases sitting between them. The CDR3 has 12 amino acids.

The sample was naive CD4+ T cells sorted from blood. Stated subset: CD45RA+ positively selected. The receptor comes from a man younger than 35 in good health. J is TRBJ1-2 and V is TRBV6-1; D gene uncertain. The CDR3 bases are TGTGCCAGCAGTGGATCTAACTATGGCTACACCTTC. Translated: CASSGSNYGYTF.